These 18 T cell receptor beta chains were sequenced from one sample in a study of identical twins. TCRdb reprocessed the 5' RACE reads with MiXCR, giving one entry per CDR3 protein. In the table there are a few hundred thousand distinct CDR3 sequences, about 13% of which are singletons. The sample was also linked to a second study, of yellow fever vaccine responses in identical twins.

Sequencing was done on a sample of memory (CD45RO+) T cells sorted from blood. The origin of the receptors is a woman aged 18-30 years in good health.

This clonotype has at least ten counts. The DNA for the CDR3 is TGTGCCAGCAGTTTACGTGGGGCTTCCTACGAGCAGTACTTC. Translation: CASSLRGASYEQYF. The chain couples TRBV12-3 or TRBV12-4 to TRBJ2-7; maybe TRBD1 (5 bases). V was cut by 2 bases and J by 1 base, with 9 bases left in between. This CDR3 spans 14 amino acids.

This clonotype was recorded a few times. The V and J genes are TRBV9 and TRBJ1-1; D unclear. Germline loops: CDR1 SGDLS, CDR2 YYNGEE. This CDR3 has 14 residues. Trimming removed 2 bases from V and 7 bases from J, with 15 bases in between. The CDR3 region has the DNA TGTGCCAGCAGCGTGGTCTCACAGCCCCTTGAAGCTTTCTTT. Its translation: CASSVVSQPLEAFF. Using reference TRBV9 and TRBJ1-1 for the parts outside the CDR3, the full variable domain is DSGVTQTPKHLITATGQRVTLRCSPRSGDLSVYWYQQSLDQGLQFLIQYYNGEERAKGNILERFSAQQFPDLHSELNLSSLELGDSALYFCASSVVSQPLEAFFGQGTRLTVV.

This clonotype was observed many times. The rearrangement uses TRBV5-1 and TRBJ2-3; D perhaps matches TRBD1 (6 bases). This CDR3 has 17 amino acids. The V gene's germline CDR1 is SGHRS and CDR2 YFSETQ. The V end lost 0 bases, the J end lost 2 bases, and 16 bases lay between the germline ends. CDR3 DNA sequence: TGCGCCAGCAGCTTGGGGACAGCCACATTTTACACAGATACGCAGTATTTT. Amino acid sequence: CASSLGTATFYTDTQYF.

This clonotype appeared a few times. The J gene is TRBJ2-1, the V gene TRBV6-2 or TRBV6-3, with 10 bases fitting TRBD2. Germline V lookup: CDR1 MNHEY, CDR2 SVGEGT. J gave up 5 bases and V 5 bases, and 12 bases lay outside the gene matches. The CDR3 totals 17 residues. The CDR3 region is CASSGGSSGSKNNEQFF. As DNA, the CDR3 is TGTGCCAGCAGTGGCGGATCTAGCGGGAGTAAGAACAATGAGCAGTTCTTC.

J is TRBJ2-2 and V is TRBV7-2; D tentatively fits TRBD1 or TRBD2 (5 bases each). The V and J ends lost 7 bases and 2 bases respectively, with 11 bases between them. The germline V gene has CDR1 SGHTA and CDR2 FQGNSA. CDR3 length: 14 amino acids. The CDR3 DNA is TGTGCCAGCAAGGCAGGGAGAAACACCGGGGAGCTGTTTTTT. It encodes CASKAGRNTGELFF.

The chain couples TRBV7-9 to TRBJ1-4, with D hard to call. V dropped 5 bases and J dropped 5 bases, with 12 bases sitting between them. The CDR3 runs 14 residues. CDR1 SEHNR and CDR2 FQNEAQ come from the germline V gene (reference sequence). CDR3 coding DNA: TGTGCCAGCAGCCCATGGACTGGGAATGAAAAACTGTTTTTT. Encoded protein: CASSPWTGNEKLFF.

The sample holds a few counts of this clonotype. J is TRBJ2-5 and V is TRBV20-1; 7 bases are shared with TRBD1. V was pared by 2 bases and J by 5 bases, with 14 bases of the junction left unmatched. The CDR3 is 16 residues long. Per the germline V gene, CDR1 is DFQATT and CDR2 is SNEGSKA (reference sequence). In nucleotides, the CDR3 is TGCAGTGCTAGATTGGTAGGGGGCGTTAGCTTGGAGACCCAGTACTTC. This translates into CSARLVGGVSLETQYF.

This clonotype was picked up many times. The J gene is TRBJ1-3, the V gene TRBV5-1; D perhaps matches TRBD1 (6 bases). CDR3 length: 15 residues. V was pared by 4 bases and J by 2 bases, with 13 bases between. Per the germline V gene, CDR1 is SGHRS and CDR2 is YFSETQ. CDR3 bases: TGCGCCAGCAGCCCGGAGGAGGGGGCTGGAAACACCATATATTTT. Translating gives CASSPEEGAGNTIYF. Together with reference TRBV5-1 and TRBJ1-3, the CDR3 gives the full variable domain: KAGVTQTPRYLIKTRGQQVTLSCSPISGHRSVSWYQQTPGQGLQFLFEYFSETQRNKGNFPGRFSGRQFSNSRSEMNVSTLELGDSALYLCASSPEEGAGNTIYFGEGSWLTVV.

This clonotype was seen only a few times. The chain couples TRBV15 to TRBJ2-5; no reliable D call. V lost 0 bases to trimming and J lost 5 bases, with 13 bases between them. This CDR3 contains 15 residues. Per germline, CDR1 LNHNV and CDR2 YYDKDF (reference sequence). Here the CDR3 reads CATSRDRIVGETQYF. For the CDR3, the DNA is TGTGCCACCAGCAGAGATCGAATAGTTGGGGAGACCCAGTACTTC.

In DNA form, the CDR3 reads TGTGCCAGCAGCTTAATTGGCCAAGAGACCCAGTACTTC. Translated, it gives CASSLIGQETQYF. The chain joins TRBV7-3 to TRBJ2-5; D remains ambiguous. The germline gives CDR1 SGHTA, CDR2 FQGTGA. With 1 base removed from V and 1 base from J, the gap between germline ends came to 4 bases. The CDR3 is 13 residues long.

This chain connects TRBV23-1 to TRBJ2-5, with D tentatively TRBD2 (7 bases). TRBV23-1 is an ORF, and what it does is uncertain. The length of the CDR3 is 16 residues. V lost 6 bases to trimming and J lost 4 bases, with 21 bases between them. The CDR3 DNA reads TGCGCCAGCAGGACGAGGGGGGGTATACGGGGAGAGACCCAGTACTTC. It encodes CASRTRGGIRGETQYF.

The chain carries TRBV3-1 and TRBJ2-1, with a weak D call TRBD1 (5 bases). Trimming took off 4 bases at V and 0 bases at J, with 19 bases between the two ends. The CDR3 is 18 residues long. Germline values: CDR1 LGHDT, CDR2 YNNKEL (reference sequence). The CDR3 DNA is TGTGCCAGCAGCCCAGCCCTGCAGGGCAGAATCTCCTACAATGAGCAGTTCTTC. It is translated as CASSPALQGRISYNEQFF.

The CDR3 coding sequence is TGTGCCAGCAGACACCTCAGGACAGGTTTGAACACTGAAGCTTTCTTT. Protein product: CASRHLRTGLNTEAFF. The V and J genes are TRBV6-1 and TRBJ1-1; 7 positions match TRBD1. CDR3 size: 16 residues. The V gene's germline CDR1 is MNHNS and CDR2 SASEGT. With V trimmed by 6 bases and J by 0 bases, 10 bases remained unmatched.

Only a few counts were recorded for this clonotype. CDR3 coding DNA: TGTGCCAGCTCACCACTAACAACGAACACTGAAGCTTTCTTT. This translates into CASSPLTTNTEAFF. The rearrangement uses TRBV18 and TRBJ1-1, with D unclear. V dropped 1 base and J dropped 1 base, with 7 bases sitting between them. CDR1 and CDR2 from the germline V gene are KGHSH and LQKENI. This CDR3 contains 14 residues.

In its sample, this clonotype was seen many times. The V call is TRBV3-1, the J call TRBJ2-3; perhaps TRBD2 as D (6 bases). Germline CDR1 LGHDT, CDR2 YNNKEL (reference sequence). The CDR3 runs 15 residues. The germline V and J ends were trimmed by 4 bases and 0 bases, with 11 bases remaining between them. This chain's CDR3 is CASSLLGTSTDTQYF. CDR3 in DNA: TGTGCCAGCAGCCTTCTTGGGACTAGCACAGATACGCAGTATTTT.

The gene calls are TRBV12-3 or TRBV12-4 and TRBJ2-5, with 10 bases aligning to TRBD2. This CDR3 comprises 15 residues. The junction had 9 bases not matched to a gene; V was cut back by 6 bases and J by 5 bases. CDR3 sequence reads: CASSQAGGYGETQYF. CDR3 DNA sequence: TGTGCCAGCAGCCAAGCGGGGGGGTATGGGGAGACCCAGTACTTC.

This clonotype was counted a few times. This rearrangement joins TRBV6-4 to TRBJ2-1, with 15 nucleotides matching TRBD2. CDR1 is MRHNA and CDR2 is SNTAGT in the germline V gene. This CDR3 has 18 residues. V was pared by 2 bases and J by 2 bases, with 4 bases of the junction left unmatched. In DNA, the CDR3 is TGTGCCAGCAGTGACCGGAGGACTAGCGGGAGGGCCTACAATGAGCAGTTCTTC. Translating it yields CASSDRRTSGRAYNEQFF.

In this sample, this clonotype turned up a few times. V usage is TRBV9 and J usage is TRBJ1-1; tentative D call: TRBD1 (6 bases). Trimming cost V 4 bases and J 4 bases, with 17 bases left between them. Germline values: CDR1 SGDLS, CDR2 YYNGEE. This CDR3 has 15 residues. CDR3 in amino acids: CASSSGGGDSTEAFF. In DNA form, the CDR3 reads TGTGCCAGCAGCTCGGGAGGGGGGGATAGCACTGAAGCTTTCTTT.